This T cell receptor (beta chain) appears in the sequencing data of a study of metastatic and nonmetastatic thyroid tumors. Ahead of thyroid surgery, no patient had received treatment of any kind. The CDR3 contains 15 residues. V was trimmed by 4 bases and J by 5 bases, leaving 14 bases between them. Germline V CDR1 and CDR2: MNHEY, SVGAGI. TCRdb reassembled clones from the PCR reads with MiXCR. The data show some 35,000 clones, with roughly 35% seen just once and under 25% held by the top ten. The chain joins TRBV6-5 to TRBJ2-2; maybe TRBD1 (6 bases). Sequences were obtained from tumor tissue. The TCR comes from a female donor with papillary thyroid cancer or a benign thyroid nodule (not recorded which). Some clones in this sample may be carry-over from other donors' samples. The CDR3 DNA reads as TGTGCCAGCAGTTTAGATGGGCAGGGGACCGGGGAGCTGTTTTTT. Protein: CASSLDGQGTGELFF.